These 9 T cell receptor beta chains were all obtained from the same sample, sequenced in a study of neurological immune-mediated disorders. Time point indicated: longitudinal time-point 1 (baseline). Each CDR3 protein is one row after TCRdb ran MiXCR on the 5' RACE reads. The sample carries some 54,000 distinct CDR3 sequences, around a tenth recorded once. Sequencing input: PBMCs. The receptors shown here come from a male donor with HTLV-1-associated myelopathy (HAM/TSP).

This clonotype was seen ten or more times. The chain carries TRBV4-1 and TRBJ2-3, with D unclear. From germline, CDR1 is MGHRA and CDR2 YSYEKL. The CDR3 extends over 14 amino acids. Deletions cut 7 bases from V and 6 bases from J, with 17 bases between. The CDR3 region is CASTDLLRMDTQYF. The CDR3 DNA follows: TGCGCCAGCACCGACTTATTAAGGATGGATACGCAGTATTTT.

This clonotype was seen ten or more times. This sequence joins TRBV10-3 and TRBJ2-2, with D tentatively TRBD2 (6 bases). Trimming took off 3 bases at V and 6 bases at J, with 14 bases between the two ends. CDR1 ENHRY and CDR2 SYGVKD come from the germline V gene. This CDR3 has 15 amino acids. The CDR3 DNA is TGTGCCATCAGTGAACCCCGGGGAGGACCCGGGGAGCTGTTTTTT. Its translation: CAISEPRGGPGELFF.

The sample holds many counts of this clonotype. V usage is TRBV5-1 and J usage is TRBJ2-3; TRBD2 might be the D (6 bases). The V gene's germline CDR1 is SGHRS and CDR2 YFSETQ. Trimming stripped 4 bases from V and 1 base from J, with 13 bases between. The CDR3 consists of 15 residues. This CDR3 reads CASSPRAGRTDTQYF. The CDR3 coding sequence is TGCGCCAGCAGCCCACGGGCGGGGCGCACAGATACGCAGTATTTT.

In its sample, this clonotype was seen many times. This chain joins TRBV5-6 and TRBJ2-3; tentatively, D is TRBD1 or TRBD2 (5 bases each). CDR1 and CDR2 (germline): SGHDT, YYEEEE. The length of the CDR3 is 15 residues. Trimming took off 0 bases at V and 4 bases at J, with 12 bases between the two ends. The CDR3 nucleotides are TGTGCCAGCAGCTTGGATGGGGCCGGGGCAGATACGCAGTATTTT. It codes for CASSLDGAGADTQYF.

The table lists this clonotype with many counts. The chain is built from TRBV5-1 and TRBJ2-2, with no clear D. The CDR3 sequence is 15 residues long. The germline V and J ends were trimmed by 0 bases and 1 base, with 7 bases remaining between them. Germline V CDR1 and CDR2: SGHRS, YFSETQ. The CDR3 nucleotides are TGCGCCAGCAGCTTGGATCCTGTGAACACCGGGGAGCTGTTTTTT. It yields the protein CASSLDPVNTGELFF.

This clonotype was seen only a few times. This rearrangement joins TRBV5-1 to TRBJ2-7, with 9 bases aligning to TRBD1. Trimming took 6 bases from V and 2 from J; bases not matched to a gene: 12. Germline CDR1 is SGHRS and CDR2 is YFSETQ. The CDR3 extends over 16 amino acids. The CDR3 region has the DNA TGCGCCAGCATGGGGACAGGGAAGGGGGCCACCTACGAGCAGTACTTC. Residues: CASMGTGKGATYEQYF.

This clonotype was seen only once. The V gene is TRBV5-1, the J gene TRBJ2-5; tentative D call: TRBD2 (5 bases). In germline, CDR1 is SGHRS, CDR2 YFSETQ. This CDR3 has 15 amino acids. V lost 4 bases to trimming and J lost 5 bases, with 18 bases between them. CDR3 in amino acids: CASSQMKGWEETQYF. The DNA for the CDR3 is TGCGCCAGCAGCCAGATGAAGGGATGGGAGGAGACCCAGTACTTC.

This clonotype came up many times. The chain couples TRBV20-1 to TRBJ1-4; D is ambiguous. The CDR3 spans 15 residues. Per the germline V gene, CDR1 is DFQATT and CDR2 is SNEGSKA (reference sequence). The V end lost 0 bases, the J end lost 4 bases, and 12 bases lay between the germline ends. The CDR3 spells CSARDGQSSNEKLFF. CDR3 in DNA: TGCAGTGCTAGAGATGGGCAGAGTAGTAATGAAAAACTGTTTTTT.

This clonotype was counted at least ten times. The J gene is TRBJ2-1, the V gene TRBV5-1; TRBD1 agrees at 9 bases. V shed 1 base and J 6 bases; nucleotides not matched to a gene: 8. This CDR3 is built from 16 residues. Germline-derived CDR1 and CDR2 are SGHRS and YFSETQ. The CDR3 loop is CASSLSRDRVSNEQFF. The CDR3 DNA follows: TGCGCCAGCAGCTTGAGCCGGGACAGGGTTAGCAATGAGCAGTTCTTC.